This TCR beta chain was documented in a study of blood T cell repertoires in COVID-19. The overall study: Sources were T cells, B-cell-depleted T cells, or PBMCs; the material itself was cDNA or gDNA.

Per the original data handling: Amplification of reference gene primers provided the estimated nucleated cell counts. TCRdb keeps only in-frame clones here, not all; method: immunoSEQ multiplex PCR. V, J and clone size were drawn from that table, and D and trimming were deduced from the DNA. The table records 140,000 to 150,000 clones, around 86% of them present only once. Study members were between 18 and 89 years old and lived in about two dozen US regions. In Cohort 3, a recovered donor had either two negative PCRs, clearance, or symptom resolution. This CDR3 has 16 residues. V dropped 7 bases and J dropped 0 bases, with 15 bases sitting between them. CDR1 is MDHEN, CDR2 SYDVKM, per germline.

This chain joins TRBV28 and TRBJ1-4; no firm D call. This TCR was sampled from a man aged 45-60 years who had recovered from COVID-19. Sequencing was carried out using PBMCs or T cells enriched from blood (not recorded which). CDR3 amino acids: CASTSPDRATNEKLFF. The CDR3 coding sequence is TGTGCCAGCACTTCTCCAGACCGGGCAACTAATGAAAAACTGTTTTTT.